One sample yielded the 5 T cell receptor beta chains listed below, sequenced in a study of regulatory and conventional T cells in RAG deficiency. Genomic DNA came from blood regulatory T cells gated CD4+ CD25-high CD127-low. TCRdb's copy holds only in-frame clones and misses some; the assay was immunoSEQ multiplex PCR. The sample has around 29,000 clones, about 93% seen once. This sample also belongs to another study, concerning regulatory T cells. That paper notes: Primers: 52 TRBV forward and 13 TRBJ reverse.

Sequenced sample: Tregs sorted from blood. Receptors were obtained from a human donor in good health.

On this clone itself: Mismatch with germline at one junction end may stem from a read error. The V call is TRBV13, the J call TRBJ2-7; D gene uncertain. Germline-derived CDR1 and CDR2 are PRHDT and FYEKMQ (reference sequence). The CDR3 runs 11 residues. CDR3 residues: CASSLGPTQYF. In nucleotides, the CDR3 is TGTGCCAGCAGCCTAGGCCCAACGCAGTACTTC.

This clone was seen just once. The chain joins TRBV5-1 to TRBJ2-2, with 13 positions matching TRBD2. Losses at the gene ends were 3 bases for V and 6 bases for J; bases not matched to a gene: 8. The CDR3 has 17 amino acids. Germline CDR1 SGHRS, CDR2 YFSETQ. CDR3 sequence (DNA): TGCGCCAGCAGCTCCTCTCGACTAGCGGGGGGCTCCGGGGAGCTGTTTTTT. The encoded protein is CASSSSRLAGGSGELFF.

The chain joins TRBV28 to TRBJ1-6, with TRBD1 matching 8 bases. The J segment lost 7 bases and the V segment lost 9 bases, leaving 14 bases of the junction unmatched. Germline-derived CDR1 and CDR2 are MDHEN and SYDVKM. The CDR3 runs to 16 residues. The CDR3 here is CASHPQGAGWNSPLHF. The CDR3 nucleotides are TGTGCCAGTCATCCTCAGGGGGCAGGGTGGAATTCACCCCTCCACTTT.

V gene TRBV4-2 combines with J gene TRBJ1-4; D remains ambiguous. Trimming removed 5 bases from V and 0 bases from J, with 22 bases in between. CDR1 LGHNA and CDR2 YNFKEQ come from the germline V gene. This CDR3 has 19 amino acids. CDR3 amino acids: CASSLAFQATGTTNEKLFF. CDR3 DNA sequence: TGTGCCAGCAGCTTGGCGTTTCAGGCAACGGGGACAACTAATGAAAAACTGTTTTTT.

This chain connects TRBV7-8 to TRBJ2-7; 9 bases map to TRBD2. J gave up 2 bases and V 0 bases, and 5 bases lay outside the gene matches. This CDR3 has 16 amino acids. The germline V gene encodes CDR1 SGHVS and CDR2 FQNEAQ. The CDR3 DNA reads TGTGCCAGCAGCTTAGCGTCGCTAGCGGGGCCCTACGAGCAGTACTTC. Protein sequence: CASSLASLAGPYEQYF.